Given below is one T cell receptor (beta chain) in context. The data belong to a study of patients and donors after allogeneic stem cell transplantation. TCRdb reprocessed the RT-PCR reads via MiXCR and lists one record per CDR3 protein. This repertoire shows approximately 200,000 distinct CDR3 sequences, around two fifths found once; its top ten account for 33%. This CDR3 is 15 amino acids long. CDR1 is MDHEN, CDR2 SYDVKM, per germline. Trimming took off 9 bases at V and 2 bases at J, with 17 bases between the two ends. The sequenced sample was blood, either unsorted or a sorted T cell fraction (not recorded which). This sequence was found in a human donor who was either an allogeneic HSCT recipient or a stem cell or donor lymphocyte infusion donor (not recorded which). It is not recorded whose cells these are; they may come from a transplant donor. The V call is TRBV28, the J call TRBJ2-4; D unclear. The CDR3 DNA reads as TGTGCCAGTGGATTGTCGGCCGGTACCAAAAACATTCAGTACTTC. Its protein product is CASGLSAGTKNIQYF. The full variable domain, rest sourced from reference TRBV28 and TRBJ2-4, is DVKVTQSSRYLVKRTGEKVFLECVQDMDHENMFWYRQDPGLGLRLIYFSYDVKMKEKGDIPEGYSVSREKKERFSLILESASTNQTSMYLCASGLSAGTKNIQYFGAGTRLSVL.